This T cell receptor (beta chain) is drawn from a study of cytomegalovirus exposure and HLA in healthy donors. In the study overall: Of all 380 or so donors who were genotyped, roughly 81% belonged to the Caucasian-associated ancestry cluster.

From germline, CDR1 is LNHNV and CDR2 YYDKDF (reference sequence). V was shortened by 0 bases and J by 0 bases, with 14 bases between the two germline ends. This CDR3 has 17 residues. Regarding the study as a whole: In a later analysis, a missense DCLRE1C variant was linked to TCR beta V- and J-gene trimming. TCR beta sequences reportedly predicted most subjects' HLA-A and HLA-B alleles accurately. Most TCR sequences were rare, but some public TCRs occurred in many donors.

Comment on this clone: Its antigen is as yet unknown.

Primers: 60 Vbeta forward and 13 Jbeta reverse. Clones were read by immunoSEQ multiplex PCR, and TCRdb kept only the in-frame ones, dropping some. The table records over 150,000 clones, 68% of them present only once. Sequencing was carried out using PBMCs. The genes are TRBV15 and TRBJ1-2, with TRBD1 as a possible D gene (6 bases). The source of this sequence is a man aged 50-60 years in good health and CMV-seronegative. The CDR3 sequence is CATSREGGLTPNYGYTF. CDR3 in DNA: TGTGCCACCAGCAGAGAGGGGGGGCTCACACCTAACTATGGCTACACCTTC.